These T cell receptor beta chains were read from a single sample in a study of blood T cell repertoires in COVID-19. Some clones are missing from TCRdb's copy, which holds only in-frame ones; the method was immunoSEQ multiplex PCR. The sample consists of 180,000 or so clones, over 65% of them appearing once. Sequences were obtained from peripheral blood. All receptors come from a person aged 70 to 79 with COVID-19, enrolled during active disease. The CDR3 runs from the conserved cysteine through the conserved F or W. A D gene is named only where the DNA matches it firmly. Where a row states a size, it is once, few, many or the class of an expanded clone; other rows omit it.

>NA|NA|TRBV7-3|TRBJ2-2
CASSWGGGNTGELFF
TGTGCCAGCAGCTGGGGCGGCGGGAACACCGGGGAGCTGTTTTTT
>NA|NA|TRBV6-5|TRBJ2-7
CASMAVAGVYEQYF
TGTGCCAGCATGGCCGTGGCAGGGGTGTACGAGCAGTACTTC
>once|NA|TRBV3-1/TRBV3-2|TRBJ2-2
CASSQAGGTNTGELFF
TGTGCCAGCAGCCAAGCGGGGGGCACCAACACCGGGGAGCTGTTTTTT
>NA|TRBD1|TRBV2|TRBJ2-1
CASSGTGGVEQFF
TGTGCCAGCAGTGGCACAGGGGGCGTTGAGCAGTTCTTC
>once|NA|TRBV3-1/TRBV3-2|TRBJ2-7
CASSQTDYEQYF
TGTGCCAGCAGCCAGACAGACTACGAGCAGTACTTC
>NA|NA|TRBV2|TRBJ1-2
CASSPVYGYTF
TGTGCCAGCAGTCCCGTTTATGGCTACACCTTC
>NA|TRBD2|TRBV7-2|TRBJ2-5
CASSRGLAVETQYF
TGTGCCAGCAGCAGGGGACTAGCTGTTGAGACCCAGTACTTC
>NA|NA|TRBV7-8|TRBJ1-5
CASSLDWGGNQPQHF
TGTGCCAGCAGCTTAGATTGGGGGGGCAATCAGCCCCAGCATTTT
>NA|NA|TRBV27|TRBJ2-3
CASEGQGPPDTQYF
TGTGCCAGCGAGGGGCAGGGGCCCCCAGATACGCAGTATTTT
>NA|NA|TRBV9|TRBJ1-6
CASSVQGENSPLHF
TGTGCCAGCAGTGTACAGGGTGAGAATTCACCCCTCCACTTT
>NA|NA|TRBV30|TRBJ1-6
CAWNLENNSPLHF
TGTGCCTGGAACCTCGAGAATAATTCACCCCTCCACTTT
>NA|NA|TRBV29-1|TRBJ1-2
CSVVQLNYGYTF
TGCAGCGTTGTACAGTTAAACTATGGCTACACCTTC
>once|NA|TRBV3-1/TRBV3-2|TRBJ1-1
CASSQGGGQKKMNTEAFF
TGTGCCAGCAGCCAAGGTGGAGGACAGAAAAAAATGAACACTGAAGCTTTCTTT
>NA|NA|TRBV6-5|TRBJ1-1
CASRTTGEAFF
TGTGCCAGCCGGACCACAGGAGAAGCTTTCTTT
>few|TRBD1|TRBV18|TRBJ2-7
CASSPLTGNYEQYF
TGTGCCAGCTCACCTTTGACAGGGAACTACGAGCAGTACTTC
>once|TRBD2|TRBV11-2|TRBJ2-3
CASTGRPSGRGSTDTQYF
TGTGCCAGCACTGGGCGGCCTAGCGGGAGGGGTAGCACAGATACGCAGTATTTT
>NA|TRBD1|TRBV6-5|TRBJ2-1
CASSYSRQGGHEQFF
TGTGCCAGCAGTTACTCCCGACAGGGGGGCCATGAGCAGTTCTTC
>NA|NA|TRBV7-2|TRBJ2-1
CASSLGLAHYNEQFF
TGTGCCAGCAGCTTAGGCCTAGCCCACTACAATGAGCAGTTCTTC
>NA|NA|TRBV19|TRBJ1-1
CASSNQGNTEAFF
TGTGCCAGTAGTAATCAGGGGAACACTGAAGCTTTCTTT
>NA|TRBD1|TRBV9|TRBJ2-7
CASSPRQGVGYEQYF
TGTGCCAGCAGCCCACGACAGGGGGTGGGCTACGAGCAGTACTTC
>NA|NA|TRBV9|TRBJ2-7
CASSATGTFVMYEQYF
TGTGCCAGCAGCGCAACTGGGACATTCGTTATGTACGAGCAGTACTTC
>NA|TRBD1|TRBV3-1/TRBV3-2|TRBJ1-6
CASSQARDRGRRSPLHF
TGTGCCAGCAGCCAAGCAAGGGACAGGGGGCGGCGTTCACCCCTCCACTTT
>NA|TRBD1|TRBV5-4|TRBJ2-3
CASSLGDRGDDTQYF
TGTGCCAGCAGCTTGGGTGACAGGGGGGATGATACGCAGTATTTT
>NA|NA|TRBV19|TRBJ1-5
CASSLSSGNQPQHF
TGTGCCAGTAGTCTCTCCAGCGGCAATCAGCCCCAGCATTTT
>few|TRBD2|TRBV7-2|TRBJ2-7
CASSLVSGSDEQYF
TGTGCCAGCAGCTTAGTTAGCGGGAGCGACGAGCAGTACTTC
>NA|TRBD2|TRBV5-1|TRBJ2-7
CASRSPGGTYEQYF
TGCGCCAGCAGGTCCCCGGGAGGGACCTACGAGCAGTACTTC
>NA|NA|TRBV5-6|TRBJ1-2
CASSLAGMLGSHGYTF
TGTGCCAGCAGCTTGGCCGGGATGTTGGGGAGTCATGGCTACACCTTC
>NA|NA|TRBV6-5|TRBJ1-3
CASSLTGSSGNTIYF
TGTGCCAGCAGCTTAACAGGGAGCTCTGGAAACACCATATATTTT
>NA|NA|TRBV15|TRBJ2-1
CATSRDRNSGQFF
TGTGCCACCAGCAGAGATCGGAATAGCGGTCAATTCTTC
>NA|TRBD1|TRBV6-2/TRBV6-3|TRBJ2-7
CASSPGQGPTYEQYF
TGTGCCAGCAGTCCGGGACAGGGGCCTACCTACGAGCAGTACTTC
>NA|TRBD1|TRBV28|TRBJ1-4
CASSFGQGLANEKLFF
TGTGCCAGCAGTTTTGGACAGGGTTTAGCTAATGAAAAACTGTTTTTT
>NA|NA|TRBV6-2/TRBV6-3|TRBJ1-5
CASSYSSQGNQPQHF
TGTGCCAGCAGTTACTCGAGTCAGGGGAACCAGCCCCAGCATTTT
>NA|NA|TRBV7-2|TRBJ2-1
CATEQGLISINNEQFF
TGTGCCACTGAACAGGGCCTCATATCAATTAACAATGAGCAGTTCTTC
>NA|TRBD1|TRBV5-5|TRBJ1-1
CASSISTGVAEAFF
TGTGCCAGCAGCATATCGACAGGGGTCGCTGAAGCTTTCTTT
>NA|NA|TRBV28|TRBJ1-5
CASSLWWQGAGQPQHF
TGTGCCAGCAGTTTATGGTGGCAGGGCGCAGGTCAGCCCCAGCATTTT
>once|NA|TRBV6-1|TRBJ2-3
CASSADGANGDTQYF
TGTGCCAGCAGTGCTGACGGAGCAAATGGGGATACGCAGTATTTT
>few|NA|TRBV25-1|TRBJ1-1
CASSDRARPEAFF
TGTGCCAGCAGTGACAGGGCTCGGCCTGAAGCTTTCTTT
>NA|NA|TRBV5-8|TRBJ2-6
CASSLNSPGANVLTF
TGTGCCAGCAGCTTGAACAGTCCTGGGGCCAACGTCCTGACTTTC
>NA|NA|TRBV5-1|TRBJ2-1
CASSLARGRFNEQFF
TGCGCCAGCAGCTTGGCCAGGGGAAGGTTCAATGAGCAGTTCTTC
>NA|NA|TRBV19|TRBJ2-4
CASSISSAEAKNIQYF
TGTGCCAGTAGTATATCGAGCGCTGAAGCCAAAAACATTCAGTACTTC
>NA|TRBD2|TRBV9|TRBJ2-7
CASSVSAGGPHEQYF
TGTGCCAGCAGCGTTTCGGCGGGAGGGCCGCACGAGCAGTACTTC